This T cell receptor (beta chain) emerged from a study of blood T cell repertoires in COVID-19. With 3 bases clipped from V and 5 bases from J, the junction kept 10 bases outside the gene matches. The CDR3 has 15 residues. Germline V lookup: CDR1 SGHNT, CDR2 YYREEE (reference sequence). In the source study's methods: Using reference gene primer amplification, nucleated cell counts were estimated. Measured with immunoSEQ multiplex PCR; TCRdb has only the in-frame clones, and not every one. V and J calls plus clone size are reproduced from that table; the DNA served to infer D and trimming. The table has 200,000 to 250,000 clones, roughly 85% seen once.

The J gene is TRBJ2-5, the V gene TRBV5-4; the match to TRBD2 covers 7 bases. The sequencing input was peripheral blood. The TCR was taken from a man aged 45-65 years with COVID-19, enrolled during active disease. For the CDR3, the DNA is TGTGCCAGCAGCTCACAACAGCGGGGCGAGGAGACCCAGTACTTC. It encodes CASSSQQRGEETQYF.